This TCR beta chain was obtained from a study of CD8+CD57+ T cells in acquired aplastic anemia. Looking at the study overall: Each DNA sample taken from sorted CD4+ and CD8+ cells came to 2.5 to 4 ug on average.

Genomic DNA, serving as template, underwent TCR beta VDJ and CDR3 profiling. TCRdb reanalysed the reads using MiXCR and keeps one entry per CDR3 protein. Here the sample spans roughly 160,000 distinct CDR3 sequences, around 60% being singletons. J was trimmed by 4 bases and V by 6 bases; bases with no gene match: 9. The germline V gene has CDR1 LNHDA and CDR2 SQIVND (reference sequence). The CDR3 spans 15 residues. The source of this sequence is a human donor in good health. The sample taken for sequencing was sorted CD4+, CD8+, or CD8+CD57+ T cells (not recorded which) from PBMCs. This chain links TRBV19 with TRBJ2-3, with TRBD2 matching over 8 bases. In nucleotides, the CDR3 is TGTGCCAGTAGGCTACCCGGGACTAGGTCAGATACGCAGTATTTT. As protein: CASRLPGTRSDTQYF.